This TCR beta chain was sequenced during a study of blood T cell repertoires in COVID-19. TCRdb's table, derived via immunoSEQ multiplex PCR, lists solely in-frame clones and lacks some. Counted here are 50,000 to 70,000 clones, approximately 84% occurring once; the ten biggest clones make up approximately 15%. Germline CDR1 reads MNHEY; CDR2 reads SMNVEV (reference sequence). The CDR3 spans 16 residues. V was clipped by 6 bases and J by 4 bases; unmatched bases: 9. The chain links TRBV27 to TRBJ1-2, with 12 bases identical to TRBD1. Specimen: peripheral blood. This clonotype was sampled from a man between 65 and 80 years old with active COVID-19. The CDR3 coding sequence is TGTGCCAGCAGGAAAAACACGGGACAGGGGGCCTATGGCTACACCTTC. Translated, it gives CASRKNTGQGAYGYTF.